This T cell receptor (beta chain) was observed in a study of response to subunit inactivated influenza vaccine. The study's findings and limits: It was the authors' suggestion that each seasonal influenza vaccination recruits few new T cells.

CDR3 length equals 16 residues. Germline V gene lookup returns CDR1 SGHKS and CDR2 YYEKEE (reference sequence). V lost 6 bases and J lost 2, with 17 bases in between. TCRdb processed the RT-PCR reads anew with MiXCR; each CDR3 protein has one entry. The table shows fewer than 600,000 distinct CDR3 sequences, with approximately 7.8% occurring only once. As for this clonotype: Antigen unknown.

Source: PBMCs from blood, taken approximately 25 months after vaccination. The genes are TRBV5-5 and TRBJ2-2; no definite D call. This sequence originates from a man aged 45-69 years who received an inactivated influenza vaccine. In nucleotides, the CDR3 is TGTGCCAGCACAAAATTAAGGACGGAAAACACCGGGGAGCTGTTTTTT. It is translated as CASTKLRTENTGELFF.